This paragraph covers one TCR beta chain sequence. In the study's own analysis: Estimated nucleated cell counts came from reference gene primer amplification. Profiling relied on immunoSEQ multiplex PCR, and the TCRdb table lists in-frame clones only, not all of them. The V and J calls and clone size were taken over from that table, and D and trimming were inferred from the DNA. The table records fewer than 300,000 clones, around 87% of them present only once. The data are from a study of blood T cell repertoires in COVID-19. Study-level background: Acute and convalescent COVID-19 specimens originated in the United States, Italy and Spain. The analysed material was cDNA or gDNA that came from T cells, B-cell-depleted T cells, or PBMCs.

CDR3 length equals 15 residues. Germline V gene lookup returns CDR1 GTSNPN and CDR2 SVGIG (reference sequence). With 1 base clipped from V and 10 bases from J, the junction kept 6 bases outside the gene matches. The source is a woman in her forties or fifties with acute or convalescent COVID-19. Sequencing was carried out using peripheral blood. This chain joins TRBV30 and TRBJ1-6; TRBD1 matches 11 bases. CDR3 DNA sequence: TGTGCCTGGAGTGAAGGGACAGGGGGTAGGTCACCCCTCCACTTT. It encodes CAWSEGTGGRSPLHF.